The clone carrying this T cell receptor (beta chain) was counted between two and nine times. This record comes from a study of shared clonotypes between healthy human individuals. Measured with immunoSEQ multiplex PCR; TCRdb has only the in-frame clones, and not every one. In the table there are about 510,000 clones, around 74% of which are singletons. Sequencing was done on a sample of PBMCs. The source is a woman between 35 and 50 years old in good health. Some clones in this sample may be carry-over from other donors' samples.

CDR3 sequence reads: CASSYLAGRDNEQFF. DNA of the CDR3: TGTGCCAGCAGTTACTTGGCAGGGAGAGACAATGAGCAGTTCTTC. The rearrangement joins TRBV6-6 to TRBJ2-1; D is possibly TRBD1 or TRBD2 (5 bases each). The CDR3 runs 15 residues. The ends were cut back, 1 base at V and 5 bases at J, with 12 bases in the middle. The germline CDR1 and CDR2 sequences are MNHNY and SVGAGI (reference sequence).